This T cell receptor beta chain was recovered during a study of blood T cell repertoires in COVID-19. Study background: PBMCs, B-cell-depleted T cells, or T cells provided the cDNA or gDNA that made up the material.

With V trimmed by 8 bases and J by 3 bases, 9 bases remained unmatched. Germline V gene lookup returns CDR1 LNHDA and CDR2 SQIVND (reference sequence). CDR3 length: 15 residues. Authors' analysis steps: The authors estimated nucleated cell counts from reference gene primer amplification. The assay was immunoSEQ multiplex PCR, and TCRdb's table has in-frame clones only and misses some. Clonal size and the V and J genes are those of that table, whereas D and trimming came from the DNA. The sample has about 50,000 clones; 81% are singletons. The chain links TRBV19 to TRBJ2-2; 7 bases are shared with TRBD2. The sequenced material came from peripheral blood. The clonotype was recovered from a woman of 80 years or more with COVID-19, enrolled during active disease. CDR3 bases: TGTGCCAGTTCTCTCCGGGCGGGAGACACCGGGGAGCTGTTTTTT. This codes for CASSLRAGDTGELFF. Full variable domain (rest looked up from reference TRBV19 and TRBJ2-2): DGGITQSPKYLFRKEGQNVTLSCEQNLNHDAMYWYRQDPGQGLRLIYYSQIVNDFQKGDIAEGYSVSREKKESFPLTVTSAQKNPTAFYLCASSLRAGDTGELFFGEGSRLTVL.